These 15 T cell receptor beta chains share one sample of origin, sequenced in a study of control samples from healthy donors and cancer patients. Assay used: immunoSEQ multiplex PCR; TCRdb lists only in-frame clones, some missing. The table shows about 120,000 clones, with about 86% occurring only once. Specimen: blood. Receptor source: a man aged 30-40 years in good health.

This clone was counted once. The V gene is TRBV19, the J gene TRBJ2-2, with TRBD1 matching over 10 bases. Germline-derived CDR1 and CDR2 are LNHDA and SQIVND (reference sequence). The CDR3 totals 15 residues. J lost 4 bases, V lost 6 bases, and 5 bases had no gene match. CDR3 loop: CASSSGTGVTGELFF. The CDR3 DNA is TGTGCCAGTAGCTCCGGGACAGGGGTCACCGGGGAGCTGTTTTTT.

The V call is TRBV13, the J call TRBJ1-1; possible D gene TRBD1, 5 bases. The CDR3 has 16 residues. V was cut by 1 base and J by 1 base, with 13 bases left in between. Germline-derived CDR1 and CDR2 are PRHDT and FYEKMQ (reference sequence). CDR3 nucleotides: TGTGCCAGCAGCTTAGTTGCGGGACCGACGAACACTGAAGCTTTCTTT. This encodes CASSLVAGPTNTEAFF.

In regard to this clone: The sample carries other DNA sequences with the same CDR3. The chain employs TRBV6-1 and TRBJ1-1, with a weak D call TRBD1 (6 bases). There are 13 residues in the CDR3. The V end lost 3 bases, the J end lost 4 bases, and 9 bases lay between the germline ends. Germline V gives CDR1 MNHNS, CDR2 SASEGT. Here the CDR3 reads CASSDRGGTEAFF. In nucleotides, the CDR3 is TGTGCCAGCAGTGACAGGGGAGGCACTGAAGCTTTCTTT.

V and J are TRBV19 and TRBJ1-1, with 7 nucleotides matching TRBD1. V lost 11 bases to trimming and J lost 1 base; unmatched junction nucleotides: 10. There are 14 residues in the CDR3. Germline V gene sequence: CDR1 LNHDA, CDR2 SQIVND (reference sequence). The CDR3 sequence is CAVKKGTENTEAFF. Here the CDR3 DNA reads TGTGCCGTCAAAAAAGGGACAGAGAACACTGAAGCTTTCTTT.

V usage is TRBV14 and J usage is TRBJ1-4; no reliable D call. V lost 4 bases, J lost 0 bases, and 9 bases lay in between. This CDR3 spans 15 amino acids. Germline lookup yields CDR1 SGHDN and CDR2 FVKESK. The CDR3 DNA sequence: TGTGCCAGCAGCCCCGGCATCACAACTAATGAAAAACTGTTTTTT. This translates into CASSPGITTNEKLFF.

This sequence joins TRBV5-1 and TRBJ1-4; the match to TRBD1 covers 8 bases. The CDR3 is made up of 14 amino acids. Trimming cost V 4 bases and J 8 bases; bases outside gene matches: 7. The germline gives CDR1 SGHRS, CDR2 YFSETQ. The CDR3 sequence is CASSPRDRNEKLFF. CDR3 bases: TGCGCCAGCAGCCCCCGGGACAGGAACGAAAAACTGTTTTTT.

This clone was counted a few times. This sample also contains other DNA sequences that code for the same CDR3. The chain's CDR3 is CASSSQVGRTEAFF. CDR3 bases: TGTGCCAGCAGCTCTCAGGTGGGGAGGACTGAAGCTTTCTTT. The gene calls are TRBV7-2 and TRBJ1-1; no clear D. The CDR3 has 14 residues. Deletions cut 4 bases from V and 5 bases from J, with 14 bases between. The germline V gene encodes CDR1 SGHTA and CDR2 FQGNSA. The whole variable domain, filled in from reference TRBV7-2 and TRBJ1-1, reads GAGVSQSPSNKVTEKGKDVELRCDPISGHTALYWYRQSLGQGLEFLIYFQGNSAPDKSGLPSDRFSAERTGGSVSTLTIQRTQQEDSAVYLCASSSQVGRTEAFFGQGTRLTVV.

V gene TRBV5-8 combines with J gene TRBJ2-1, with 13 bases matching TRBD2. V lost 4 bases, J lost 3 bases, and 4 bases stayed unmatched. The CDR3 covers 16 residues. CDR1 SGHTS and CDR2 YDEGEE come from the germline V gene. CDR3 protein: CASSPRTSGSYNEQFF. In nucleotides, the CDR3 is TGTGCCAGCAGCCCTCGGACTAGCGGGAGCTACAATGAGCAGTTCTTC. Full variable domain (rest looked up from reference TRBV5-8 and TRBJ2-1): EAGVTQSPTHLIKTRGQQATLRCSPISGHTSVYWYQQALGLGLQFLLWYDEGEERNRGNFPPRFSGRQFPNYSSELNVNALELEDSALYLCASSPRTSGSYNEQFFGPGTRLTVL.

The chain combines TRBV19 with TRBJ1-5; no definite D call. Germline V gene lookup returns CDR1 LNHDA and CDR2 SQIVND (reference sequence). The CDR3 runs 13 residues. V gave up 7 bases and J gave up 6 bases, with 13 bases separating them. In DNA form, the CDR3 reads TGTGCCAGTACCGTACAAGGGTCTCAGCCCCAGCATTTT. Protein sequence: CASTVQGSQPQHF.

The chain uses TRBV5-1 and TRBJ1-1; unclear D gene. CDR3 length: 11 residues. The germline CDR1 and CDR2 sequences are SGHRS and YFSETQ. V was cut by 6 bases and J by 3 bases, with 6 bases left in between. The CDR3 loop reads CASKMDTEAFF. CDR3 DNA sequence: TGCGCCAGCAAGATGGACACTGAAGCTTTCTTT.

Notes on this clone: At one end, the junction sequence differs from germline, possibly due to a read error. The V call is TRBV6-5, the J call TRBJ1-3; weak D call: TRBD1 (5 bases). The length of the CDR3 is 12 residues. The V gene's germline CDR1 is MNHEY and CDR2 SVGAGI. This CDR3 reads CASKGPGNTTYF. In DNA form, the CDR3 reads TGTGCCAGCAAGGGACCTGGAAACACCACATATTTT.

The chain has TRBV14 and TRBJ2-2, with unresolved D. Looked up from germline, CDR1 is SGHDN and CDR2 is FVKESK. This CDR3 has 14 amino acids. The V end lost 4 bases, the J end lost 4 bases, and 10 bases lay between the germline ends. DNA for the CDR3: TGTGCCAGCAGCCGGATGAGAGGCACCGGGGAGCTGTTTTTT. This encodes CASSRMRGTGELFF.

The V call is TRBV11-1, the J call TRBJ2-1; TRBD2 aligns across 13 bases. The trim removed 5 bases at V and 10 bases at J, leaving 11 bases unmatched. The CDR3 spans 16 residues. Germline CDR1 SGHAT, CDR2 FQDESV (reference sequence). DNA of the CDR3: TGTGCCAGCAGCCCATCCGGACTAGCGGGGGCCTCAGAGCAGTTCTTC. Translated, it gives CASSPSGLAGASEQFF.

The rearrangement links TRBV29-1 to TRBJ2-7, with 9 bases identical to TRBD1. The CDR3 contains 14 residues. The junction had 6 bases not matched to a gene; V was cut back by 1 base and J by 5 bases. The V gene's germline CDR1 is SQVTM and CDR2 ANQGSEA. The CDR3 DNA sequence: TGCAGCGTTGAAGCCTGGACAGGGGATAACGAGCAGTACTTC. Translated: CSVEAWTGDNEQYF.

This chain joins TRBV11-2 and TRBJ1-4; the D is unclear. The V and J ends lost 1 base and 8 bases respectively, with 11 bases between them. The CDR3 loop spans 14 amino acids. Germline values: CDR1 SGHAT, CDR2 FQNNGV. The DNA of the CDR3 is TGTGCCAGCAGCTTAGTAGAGCCCGGGGAAAAACTGTTTTTT. As protein: CASSLVEPGEKLFF.